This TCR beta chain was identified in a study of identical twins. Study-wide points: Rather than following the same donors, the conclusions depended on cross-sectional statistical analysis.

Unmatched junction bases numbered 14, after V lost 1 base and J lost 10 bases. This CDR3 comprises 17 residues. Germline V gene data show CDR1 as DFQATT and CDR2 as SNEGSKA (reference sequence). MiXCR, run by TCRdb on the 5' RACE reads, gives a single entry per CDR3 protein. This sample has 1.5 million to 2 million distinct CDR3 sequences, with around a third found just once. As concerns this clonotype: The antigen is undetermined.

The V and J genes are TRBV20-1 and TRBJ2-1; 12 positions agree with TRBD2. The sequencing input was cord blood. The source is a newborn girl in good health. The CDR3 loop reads CSARGPSGRAAGSEQFF. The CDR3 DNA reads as TGCAGTGCTAGAGGCCCTAGCGGGAGGGCCGCAGGTTCCGAGCAGTTCTTC.